This TCR beta chain was retrieved from a study of blood T cells in healthy people across ages. Study outcomes and limitations: Getting older went along with TCR beta diversity per million T cells dropping roughly linearly.

Points on this clonotype: Its specificity is not known.

PBMCs numbering at least 7 million were isolated per sample. Total RNA was isolated from each sample in quantities of at least 5.5 micrograms. The authors ran a second PCR of about 7 to 11 cycles using a sample-barcoded 5' primer and a J-beta primer mix. TCRdb independently ran MiXCR on the 5' RACE reads; one entry per CDR3 protein. The sample lists about 1.4 million distinct CDR3 sequences, around 55% occurring once. This clonotype was obtained from a man aged 18 to 30 in good health. Sequencing was carried out using blood.

The CDR3 protein is CAAQGDVDEQFF. The CDR3 bases are TGTGCCGCACAGGGGGACGTCGATGAGCAGTTCTTC. This chain links TRBV19 with TRBJ2-1, with TRBD1 matching 8 bases. The germline CDR1 and CDR2 sequences are LNHDA and SQIVND (reference sequence). This CDR3 is 12 amino acids long. Germline trimming cut 11 bases from V and 8 bases from J; bases unmatched to any gene: 8.